The 28 T cell receptor beta chains below were found in one sample sequenced in a study of regulatory T cells in long-lasting Graves disease. Time point reported: persistent/refractory GD, antithyroid drugs over 5 years with positive TRAb. There was RNA extracted from PBMCs, and the TCR library was made from it. CDR3 regions were amplified by Arm-PCR using iRepertoire HTBI primers to build TCR beta libraries. Each CDR3 protein is one row after TCRdb ran MiXCR on the multiplex PCR reads. The sample records roughly 360,000 distinct CDR3 sequences, less than 30% being singletons. Sequencing was performed on peripheral blood mononuclear cells (PBMCs), taken when the disease was refractory, from a patient treated with antithyroid drugs. These receptors all come from a woman aged 40 to 49 with Graves disease.

V is TRBV20-1 and J is TRBJ2-7; D call uncertain. Looked up from germline, CDR1 is DFQATT and CDR2 is SNEGSKA (reference sequence). Deletions cut 2 bases from V and 5 bases from J, with 16 bases between. The CDR3 has 14 residues. CDR3 amino acids: CSARRRPPRDEQYF. The CDR3 coding sequence is TGCAGTGCTAGAAGGAGACCCCCAAGGGACGAGCAGTACTTC.

This clonotype was counted many times. The chain uses TRBV28 and TRBJ1-6; D not certain. Germline V gene data show CDR1 as MDHEN and CDR2 as SYDVKM. This CDR3 comprises 14 residues. CDR3 amino acids: CAVRAASYNSPLHF. The CDR3 coding sequence is TGTGCAGTAAGGGCAGCCTCCTATAATTCACCCCTCCACTTT.

V is TRBV28 and J is TRBJ1-2; D uncertain. Germline V lookup: CDR1 MDHEN, CDR2 SYDVKM. V was pared by 6 bases and J by 2 bases, with 16 bases between. This CDR3 is 15 amino acids long. The CDR3 nucleotides read TGTGCCAGCAGCCTCCCTTTGGGTTTCAACTATGGCTACACCTTC. It translates to CASSLPLGFNYGYTF.

The chain uses TRBV6-1 and TRBJ1-1, with unresolved D. The CDR3 has 15 amino acids. Deletions cut 7 bases from V and 4 bases from J, with 19 bases between. Germline V gene data show CDR1 as MNHNS and CDR2 as SASEGT. This CDR3 is CASIPPGRLSTEAFF. As DNA, the CDR3 is TGTGCCAGCATCCCCCCGGGCAGATTATCCACTGAAGCTTTCTTT.

This chain links TRBV15 with TRBJ1-4; D uncertain. Germline V gives CDR1 LNHNV, CDR2 YYDKDF (reference sequence). V lost 3 bases and J lost 4, with 6 bases in between. The CDR3 sequence is 13 residues long. CDR3 sequence: CATSSWSNEKLFF. DNA of the CDR3: TGTGCCACCAGCAGTTGGAGTAATGAAAAACTGTTTTTT.

This clonotype was found many times. The rearrangement links TRBV2 to TRBJ2-2; TRBD2 matches at 8 bases. Germline V lookup: CDR1 SNHLY, CDR2 FYNNEI. This CDR3 is built from 15 residues. Germline trimming cut 7 bases from V and 0 bases from J; bases unmatched to any gene: 4. This CDR3 reads CASNGGRTNTGELFF. For the CDR3, the DNA is TGTGCCAGCAATGGCGGGAGGACGAACACCGGGGAGCTGTTTTTT.

This clonotype was seen more than once but under ten times. This chain links TRBV13 with TRBJ1-5; D remains unclear. CDR3 length: 12 residues. V was cut by 4 bases and J by 8 bases, with 9 bases left in between. CDR1 is PRHDT and CDR2 is FYEKMQ in the germline V gene (reference sequence). The DNA of the CDR3 is TGTGCCAGCAGCTCTAGCGGGGAGCCCCAGCATTTT. Protein product: CASSSSGEPQHF.

This clonotype was detected many times. The chain links TRBV12-3 or TRBV12-4 to TRBJ1-1, with 8 bases aligning to TRBD1. The CDR3 spans 13 residues. Losses at the gene ends were 5 bases for V and 4 bases for J; bases not matched to a gene: 3. CDR3 amino acids: CASSGTGGTEAFF. The CDR3 bases are TGTGCCAGCAGTGGAACAGGGGGCACTGAAGCTTTCTTT.

The table lists this clonotype with many counts. The chain carries TRBV11-2 and TRBJ1-2, with D maybe TRBD1 (5 bases). The CDR3 totals 14 residues. Germline V CDR1 and CDR2: SGHAT, FQNNGV. V was trimmed by 1 base and J by 4 bases, leaving 10 bases between them. As DNA, the CDR3 is TGTGCCAGCAGCTTAGGAGGGGCTGCCTATGGCTACACCTTC. It translates to CASSLGGAAYGYTF.

Concerning this clonotype: A much more abundant neighbour one base away suggests this may be a read error. The CDR3 sequence is CVSSLNSYEQYF. The CDR3 DNA sequence: TGTGTCAGCAGCTTAAACAGCTACGAGCAGTACTTC. The rearrangement links TRBV11-1 to TRBJ2-7; D gene ambiguous. The CDR3 runs to 12 residues. CDR1 and CDR2 (germline): SGHAT, FQDESV (reference sequence).

This clonotype was seen many times. The chain combines TRBV12-3 or TRBV12-4 with TRBJ2-7; no reliable D call. The CDR3 loop spans 12 amino acids. V lost 7 bases to trimming and J lost 13 bases, with 20 bases between them. The CDR3 sequence is CASTMGGLPPYF. For the CDR3, the DNA is TGTGCCAGCACCATGGGCGGCCTCCCCCCCTACTTC.

This clonotype was picked up many times. V is TRBV7-3 and J is TRBJ2-7, with 8 positions matching TRBD1. V was pared by 7 bases and J by 1 base, with 21 bases of the junction left unmatched. Germline-derived CDR1 and CDR2 are SGHTA and FQGTGA. This CDR3 comprises 19 residues. CDR3 residues: CASTHQLPWDRLGSYEQYF. CDR3 DNA sequence: TGTGCCAGCACTCATCAACTGCCTTGGGACAGGCTTGGATCCTACGAGCAGTACTTC. The variable domain in full, with the rest retrieved from reference TRBV7-3 and TRBJ2-7, is GAGVSQTPSNKVTEKGKYVELRCDPISGHTALYWYRQSLGQGPEFLIYFQGTGAADDSGLPNDRFFAVRPEGSVSTLKIQRTERGDSAVYLCASTHQLPWDRLGSYEQYFGPGTRLTVT.

The rearrangement uses TRBV20-1 and TRBJ1-1; TRBD1 aligns across 7 bases. Germline CDR1 and CDR2: DFQATT and SNEGSKA (reference sequence). This CDR3 is 11 amino acids long. Trimming cost V 5 bases and J 9 bases; bases outside gene matches: 6. This CDR3 is CSASPGQKAFF. The CDR3 coding sequence is TGCAGTGCTTCACCGGGACAGAAAGCTTTCTTT.

This clonotype was found many times. The V and J genes are TRBV20-1 and TRBJ2-7, with D unresolved. The CDR3 runs to 13 residues. The germline V gene encodes CDR1 DFQATT and CDR2 SNEGSKA (reference sequence). V was shortened by 1 base and J by 5 bases, with 12 bases between the two germline ends. The CDR3 reads CSARGVGLNEQYF. The CDR3 DNA reads TGCAGTGCTAGAGGCGTAGGGTTGAACGAGCAGTACTTC.

This chain uses TRBV9 with TRBJ1-2; no firm D call. The V gene lost 0 bases and the J gene lost 2 bases, with 14 bases spanning the gap. CDR1 is SGDLS and CDR2 is YYNGEE in the germline V gene. The CDR3 extends over 16 amino acids. The chain's CDR3 is CASSVDPDGLNYGYTF. CDR3 bases: TGTGCCAGCAGCGTAGACCCTGACGGCCTCAACTATGGCTACACCTTC.

This clonotype was seen a handful of times. The chain is built from TRBV3-1 and TRBJ2-5, with D possibly matching TRBD1 (6 bases). Germline V gene sequence: CDR1 LGHDT, CDR2 YNNKEL (reference sequence). The CDR3 contains 16 residues. Trimming removed 0 bases at V and 3 bases at J, with 14 bases between. This CDR3 is CASSQDFTGTEETQYF. The CDR3 nucleotides read TGTGCCAGCAGCCAAGATTTTACAGGGACGGAAGAGACCCAGTACTTC.

The chain combines TRBV7-6 with TRBJ1-1; D call uncertain. The CDR3 totals 16 residues. V lost 1 base to trimming and J lost 4 bases, with 16 bases between them. Germline V gene sequence: CDR1 SGHVS, CDR2 FNYEAQ. Here the CDR3 reads CASSLVQARSSTEAFF. CDR3 sequence (DNA): TGTGCCAGCAGCTTAGTCCAGGCTCGGAGTAGCACTGAAGCTTTCTTT.

The gene calls are TRBV20-1 and TRBJ2-7; the D is unclear. CDR1 and CDR2 (germline): DFQATT, SNEGSKA (reference sequence). The CDR3 has 15 amino acids. Trimming removed 2 bases at V and 0 bases at J, with 14 bases between. The CDR3 spells CSARPAPENSYEQYF. Written as DNA, the CDR3 is TGCAGTGCTAGACCAGCGCCCGAAAACTCCTACGAGCAGTACTTC.

This clonotype was counted only a few times. The V gene is TRBV6-2 or TRBV6-3, the J gene TRBJ1-1, with TRBD1 as a possible D gene (6 bases). Germline V gene data show CDR1 as MNHEY and CDR2 as SVGEGT. This CDR3 has 14 residues. V lost 8 bases and J lost 3, with 16 bases in between. The CDR3 DNA follows: TGTGCCAGCGGGGGGGCCTGGGAGGACACTGAAGCTTTCTTT. It specifies CASGGAWEDTEAFF.

This clonotype was seen only a few times. This chain uses TRBV4-1 with TRBJ2-7; no clear D. This CDR3 contains 13 residues. Trimming removed 3 bases from V and 2 bases from J, with 8 bases in between. Per the germline V gene, CDR1 is MGHRA and CDR2 is YSYEKL. The CDR3 coding sequence is TGCGCCAGCAGCCATTTGTCGGCCTACGAGCAGTACTTC. This gives the protein CASSHLSAYEQYF.

The chain uses TRBV6-6 and TRBJ1-5; D may be TRBD1 (6 bases). CDR3 size: 18 residues. Deletions cut 0 bases from V and 2 bases from J, with 17 bases between. Germline V gene lookup returns CDR1 MNHNY and CDR2 SVGAGI (reference sequence). The CDR3 DNA reads TGTGCCAGCAGTTACTCGAGGGGGAGGGGGACTGGCAATCAGCCCCAGCATTTT. Translation gives CASSYSRGRGTGNQPQHF.

This clonotype was found a few times. The rearrangement links TRBV28 to TRBJ2-5; D is possibly TRBD1 or TRBD2 (5 bases each). Trimming stripped 6 bases from V and 3 bases from J, with 20 bases between. Per the germline V gene, CDR1 is MDHEN and CDR2 is SYDVKM. The CDR3 is made up of 16 amino acids. The CDR3 nucleotides are TGTGCCAGCAGCGTTAGGGGACGGGTTAAGAAAGAGACCCAGTACTTC. This gives the protein CASSVRGRVKKETQYF.

This clonotype occurred many times. V usage is TRBV2 and J usage is TRBJ1-5; no firm D call. V was shortened by 1 base and J by 4 bases, with 11 bases between the two germline ends. Looked up from germline, CDR1 is SNHLY and CDR2 is FYNNEI. CDR3 length: 15 amino acids. The CDR3 bases are TGTGCCAGCAGTGAAGGCGGGAATTGGAATCAGCCCCAGCATTTT. It codes for CASSEGGNWNQPQHF.

This clonotype was counted ten times or more. The CDR3 loop reads CASSGGQTNQPQHF. CDR3 bases: TGTGCCAGCAGTGGAGGACAAACCAATCAGCCCCAGCATTTT. The chain combines TRBV27 with TRBJ1-5; weak D call: TRBD1 (5 bases). This CDR3 is built from 14 residues. V was clipped by 5 bases and J by 3 bases, with 11 bases between them. Germline V gene lookup returns CDR1 MNHEY and CDR2 SMNVEV (reference sequence).

The chain uses TRBV29-1 and TRBJ1-2; D uncertain. The CDR3 extends over 12 amino acids. CDR1 is SQVTM, CDR2 ANQGSEA, per germline. V lost 6 bases and J lost 4, with 12 bases in between. The CDR3 loop reads CSVIGPGYGYTF. CDR3 bases: TGCAGCGTAATCGGGCCCGGCTATGGCTACACCTTC.

Ten or more counts support this clonotype. Its ends do not fully match the called genes, so a read error is possible. The chain's CDR3 is CASGLIYTEAFF. In nucleotides, the CDR3 is TGTGCCAGCGGTTTGATATACACTGAAGCTTTCTTT. This chain joins TRBV28 and TRBJ1-1, with D unresolved. The CDR3 sequence is 12 residues long. CDR1 is MDHEN and CDR2 is SYDVKM in the germline V gene.

This clonotype has more than one count but fewer than ten. The chain recombines TRBV20-1 with TRBJ2-1, with D unresolved. The germline CDR1 and CDR2 sequences are DFQATT and SNEGSKA (reference sequence). The CDR3 runs 12 residues. Trimming shortened V by 3 bases and J by 8 bases, and 11 bases separated the two germline ends. The CDR3 DNA follows: TGCAGTGCTAGTCTACGTACGGATGAGCAGTTCTTC. This gives the protein CSASLRTDEQFF.

This clonotype was recorded at least ten times. V is TRBV20-1 and J is TRBJ1-6; 10 bases are a match to TRBD1. V trimming: 6 bases; J trimming: 8 bases; junction bases outside the gene matches: 4. The CDR3 length is 13 residues. Germline values: CDR1 DFQATT, CDR2 SNEGSKA (reference sequence). In DNA, the CDR3 is TGCAGTGCCAGCGGGACAGGGGATTCACCCCTCCACTTT. It yields the protein CSASGTGDSPLHF.